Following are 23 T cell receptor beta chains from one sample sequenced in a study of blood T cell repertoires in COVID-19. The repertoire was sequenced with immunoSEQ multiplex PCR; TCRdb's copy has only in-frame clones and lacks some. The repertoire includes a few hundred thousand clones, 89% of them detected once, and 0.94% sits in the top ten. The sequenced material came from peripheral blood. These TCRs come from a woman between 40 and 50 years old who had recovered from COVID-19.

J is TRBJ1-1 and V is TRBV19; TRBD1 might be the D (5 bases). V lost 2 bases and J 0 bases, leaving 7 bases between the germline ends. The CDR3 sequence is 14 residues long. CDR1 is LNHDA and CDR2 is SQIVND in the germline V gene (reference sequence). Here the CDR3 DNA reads TGTGCCAGTAGTATACAGGGATTGAACACTGAAGCTTTCTTT. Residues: CASSIQGLNTEAFF.

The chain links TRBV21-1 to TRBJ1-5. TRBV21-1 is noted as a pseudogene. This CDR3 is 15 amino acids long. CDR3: CASSKKGGINQPQHF. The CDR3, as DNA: TGTGCCAGCAGCAAGAAGGGAGGAATCAATCAGCCCCAGCATTTT.

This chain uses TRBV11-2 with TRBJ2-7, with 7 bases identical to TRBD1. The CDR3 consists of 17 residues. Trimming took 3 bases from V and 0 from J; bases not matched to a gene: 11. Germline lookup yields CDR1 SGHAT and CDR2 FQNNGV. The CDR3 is CASSFFPSGQVSYEQYF. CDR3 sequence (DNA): TGTGCCAGCAGCTTTTTTCCCTCTGGACAGGTCTCCTACGAGCAGTACTTC.

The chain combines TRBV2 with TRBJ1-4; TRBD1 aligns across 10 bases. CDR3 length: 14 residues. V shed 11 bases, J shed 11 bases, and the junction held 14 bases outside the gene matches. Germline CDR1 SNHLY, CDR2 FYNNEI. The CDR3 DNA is TGTGCCTCCGACGGGGGACAGGGGAATCCGAAACTGTTTTTT. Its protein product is CASDGGQGNPKLFF.

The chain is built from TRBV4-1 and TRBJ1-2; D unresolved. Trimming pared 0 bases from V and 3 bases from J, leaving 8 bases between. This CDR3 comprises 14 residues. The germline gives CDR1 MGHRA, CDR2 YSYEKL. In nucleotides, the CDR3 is TGCGCCAGCAGCCAAGATCGCGGGGACTATGGCTACACCTTC. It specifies CASSQDRGDYGYTF.

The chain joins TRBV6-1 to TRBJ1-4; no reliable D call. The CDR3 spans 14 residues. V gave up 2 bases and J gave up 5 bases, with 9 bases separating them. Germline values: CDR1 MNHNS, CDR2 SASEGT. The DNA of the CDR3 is TGTGCCAGCAGTGAAAAACATTACAATGAAAAACTGTTTTTT. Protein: CASSEKHYNEKLFF.

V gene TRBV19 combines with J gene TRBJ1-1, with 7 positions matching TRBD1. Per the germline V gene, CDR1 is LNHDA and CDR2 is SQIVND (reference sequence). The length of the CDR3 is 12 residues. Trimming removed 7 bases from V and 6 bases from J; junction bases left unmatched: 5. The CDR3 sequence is CASNRGGPEAFF. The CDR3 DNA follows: TGTGCCAGTAATAGAGGGGGCCCTGAAGCTTTCTTT.

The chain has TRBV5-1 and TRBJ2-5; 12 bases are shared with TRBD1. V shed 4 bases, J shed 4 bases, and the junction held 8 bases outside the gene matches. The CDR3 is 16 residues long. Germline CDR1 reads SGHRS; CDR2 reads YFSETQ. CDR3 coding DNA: TGCGCCAGCAGCCCATGGGGACAGGGGGCAATAGAGACCCAGTACTTC. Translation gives CASSPWGQGAIETQYF.

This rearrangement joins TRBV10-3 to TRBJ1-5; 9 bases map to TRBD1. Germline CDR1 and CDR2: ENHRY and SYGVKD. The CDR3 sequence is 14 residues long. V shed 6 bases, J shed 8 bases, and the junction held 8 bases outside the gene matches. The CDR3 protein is CAISPTGGGEPQHF. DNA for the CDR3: TGTGCCATCAGCCCTACAGGGGGCGGGGAGCCCCAGCATTTT.

CDR3 nucleotide sequence: TGTGCCAGCAGTTCCCGGGGACAGGGTTCCAAAAACATTCAGTACTTC. Translation: CASSSRGQGSKNIQYF. This chain joins TRBV27 and TRBJ2-4; 9 nucleotides align to TRBD1. This CDR3 contains 16 residues. The germline CDR1 and CDR2 sequences are MNHEY and SMNVEV (reference sequence). After removal of 4 bases from V and 2 bases from J, the junction contained 6 bases not matched to a gene.

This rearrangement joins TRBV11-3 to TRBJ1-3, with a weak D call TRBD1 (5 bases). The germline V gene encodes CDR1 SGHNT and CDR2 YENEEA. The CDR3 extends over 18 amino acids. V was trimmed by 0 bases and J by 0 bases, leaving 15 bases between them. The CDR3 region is CASSLDPPGLGSGNTIYF. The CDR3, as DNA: TGTGCCAGCAGCTTAGATCCCCCGGGACTGGGCTCTGGAAACACCATATATTTT.

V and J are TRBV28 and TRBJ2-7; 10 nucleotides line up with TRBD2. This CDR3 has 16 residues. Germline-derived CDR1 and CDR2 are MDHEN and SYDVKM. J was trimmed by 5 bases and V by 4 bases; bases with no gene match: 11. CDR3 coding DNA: TGTGCCAGCAGTTCCGTCCAAGTAGCGGGAGGACACGAGCAGTACTTC. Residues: CASSSVQVAGGHEQYF.

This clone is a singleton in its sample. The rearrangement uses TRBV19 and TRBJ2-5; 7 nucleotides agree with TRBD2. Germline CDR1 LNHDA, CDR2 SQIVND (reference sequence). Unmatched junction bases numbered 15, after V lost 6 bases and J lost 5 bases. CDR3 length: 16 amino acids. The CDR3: CASSPDAAGVLETQYF. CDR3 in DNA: TGTGCCAGTAGCCCAGATGCGGCGGGAGTTCTGGAGACCCAGTACTTC.

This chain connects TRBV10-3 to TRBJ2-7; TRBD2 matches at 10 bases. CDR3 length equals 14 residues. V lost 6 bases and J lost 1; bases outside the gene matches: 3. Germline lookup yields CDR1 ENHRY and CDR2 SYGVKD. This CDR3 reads CAIRASGSSYEQYF. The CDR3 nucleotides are TGTGCCATCAGGGCTAGCGGGAGTTCCTACGAGCAGTACTTC.

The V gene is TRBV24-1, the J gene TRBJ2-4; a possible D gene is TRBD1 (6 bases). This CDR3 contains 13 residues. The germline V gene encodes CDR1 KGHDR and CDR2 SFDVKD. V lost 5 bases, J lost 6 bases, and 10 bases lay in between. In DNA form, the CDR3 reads TGTGCCACCAGTGGCCAAGGGGGAAACATTCAGTACTTC. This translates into CATSGQGGNIQYF.

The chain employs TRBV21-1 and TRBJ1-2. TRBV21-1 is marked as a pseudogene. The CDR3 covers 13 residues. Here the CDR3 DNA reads TGTGCCAGCAACCCTCCGGGGGGTGGTGGCTACACCTTC. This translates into CASNPPGGGGYTF.

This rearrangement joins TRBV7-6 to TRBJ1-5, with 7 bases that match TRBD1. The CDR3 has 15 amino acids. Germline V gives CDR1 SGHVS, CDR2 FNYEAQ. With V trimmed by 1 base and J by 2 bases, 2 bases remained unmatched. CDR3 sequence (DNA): TGTGCCAGCAGCTTAGGGACAGGCGGCAATCAGCCCCAGCATTTT. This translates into CASSLGTGGNQPQHF.

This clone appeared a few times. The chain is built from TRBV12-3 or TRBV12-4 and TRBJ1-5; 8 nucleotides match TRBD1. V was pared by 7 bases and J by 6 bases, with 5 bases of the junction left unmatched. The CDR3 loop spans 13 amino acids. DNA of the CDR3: TGTGCCAGCAATGACAGGGGAGCTCAGCCCCAGCATTTT. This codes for CASNDRGAQPQHF.

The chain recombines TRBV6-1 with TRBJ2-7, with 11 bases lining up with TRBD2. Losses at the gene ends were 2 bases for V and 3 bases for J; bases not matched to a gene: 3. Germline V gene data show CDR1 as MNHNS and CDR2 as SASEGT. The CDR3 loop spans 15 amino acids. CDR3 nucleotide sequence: TGTGCCAGCAGTGAATGGGGGACTAGCGGCTACGAGCAGTACTTC. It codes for CASSEWGTSGYEQYF.

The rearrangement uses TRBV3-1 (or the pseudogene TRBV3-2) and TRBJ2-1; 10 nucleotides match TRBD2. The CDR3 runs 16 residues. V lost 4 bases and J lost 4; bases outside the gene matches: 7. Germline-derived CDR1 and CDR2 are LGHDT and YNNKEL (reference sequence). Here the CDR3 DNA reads TGTGCCAGCAGCCTTAACGGACTAGCGGATTACAATGAGCAGTTCTTC. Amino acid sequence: CASSLNGLADYNEQFF.

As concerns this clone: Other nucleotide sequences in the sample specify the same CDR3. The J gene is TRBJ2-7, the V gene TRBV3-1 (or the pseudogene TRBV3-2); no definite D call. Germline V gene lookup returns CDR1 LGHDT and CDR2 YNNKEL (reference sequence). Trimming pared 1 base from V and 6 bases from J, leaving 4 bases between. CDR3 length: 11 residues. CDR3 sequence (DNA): TGTGCCAGCAGCCAAGGTAGCGAGCAGTACTTC. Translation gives CASSQGSEQYF.

CDR3 sequence: CASQTAGANTGELFF. The DNA of the CDR3 is TGTGCCAGCCAAACGGCGGGGGCGAACACCGGGGAGCTGTTTTTT. This chain connects TRBV5-6 to TRBJ2-2; 7 bases map to TRBD2. J was trimmed by 0 bases and V by 7 bases; bases with no gene match: 6. Germline V gene sequence: CDR1 SGHDT, CDR2 YYEEEE. The CDR3 runs 15 residues.

Written as DNA, the CDR3 is TGTGCCAGCAGCGTATACAACGGGGGAGCTTATACAGATACGCAGTATTTT. Encoded protein: CASSVYNGGAYTDTQYF. The rearrangement links TRBV9 to TRBJ2-3; D may be TRBD2 (6 bases). This CDR3 is 17 amino acids long. V was shortened by 1 base and J by 3 bases, with 18 bases between the two germline ends. Per the germline V gene, CDR1 is SGDLS and CDR2 is YYNGEE.